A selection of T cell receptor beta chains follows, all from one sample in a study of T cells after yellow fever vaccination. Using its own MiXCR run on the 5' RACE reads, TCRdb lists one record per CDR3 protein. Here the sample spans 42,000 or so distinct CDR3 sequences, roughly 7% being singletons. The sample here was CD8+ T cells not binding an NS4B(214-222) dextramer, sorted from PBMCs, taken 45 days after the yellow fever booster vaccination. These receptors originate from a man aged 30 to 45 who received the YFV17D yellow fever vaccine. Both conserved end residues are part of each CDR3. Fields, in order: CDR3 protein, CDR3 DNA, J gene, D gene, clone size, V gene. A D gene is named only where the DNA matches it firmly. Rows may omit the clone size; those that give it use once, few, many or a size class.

CDR3 protein: CATSAMGLAGVTTQYF
CDR3 DNA: TGTGCCACCAGTGCCATGGGACTAGCGGGAGTGACTACGCAGTATTTT
J gene: TRBJ2-3
D gene: TRBD2
clone size: .
V gene: TRBV24-1

CDR3 protein: CASKITGELFF
CDR3 DNA: TGTGCCAGCAAAATCACCGGGGAGCTGTTTTTT
J gene: TRBJ2-2
D gene: .
clone size: many
V gene: TRBV12-3/TRBV12-4

CDR3 protein: CASSIFPSYEQYF
CDR3 DNA: TGTGCCAGTAGTATCTTCCCCTCCTACGAGCAGTACTTC
J gene: TRBJ2-7
D gene: .
clone size: .
V gene: TRBV19

CDR3 protein: CSARTSGAKPQETQYF
CDR3 DNA: TGCAGTGCACGGACTAGCGGGGCGAAACCCCAAGAGACCCAGTACTTC
J gene: TRBJ2-5
D gene: TRBD2
clone size: many
V gene: TRBV20-1

CDR3 protein: CASSWRTDYEQYF
CDR3 DNA: TGTGCCAGCAGTTGGAGGACAGACTACGAGCAGTACTTC
J gene: TRBJ2-7
D gene: .
clone size: many
V gene: TRBV6-2/TRBV6-3

CDR3 protein: CASGGVGTSGSFSYNEQFF
CDR3 DNA: TGTGCCAGCGGTGGGGTAGGGACTAGCGGGAGTTTTTCCTACAATGAGCAGTTCTTC
J gene: TRBJ2-1
D gene: TRBD2
clone size: many
V gene: TRBV11-2

CDR3 protein: CASSSRGRTYEQYF
CDR3 DNA: TGTGCCAGCAGTTCGAGAGGTAGAACCTACGAGCAGTACTTC
J gene: TRBJ2-7
D gene: .
clone size: .
V gene: TRBV28

CDR3 protein: CSARSGQGYEQYF
CDR3 DNA: TGCAGTGCCCGGTCTGGACAGGGCTACGAGCAGTACTTC
J gene: TRBJ2-7
D gene: TRBD1
clone size: many
V gene: TRBV20-1

CDR3 protein: CASSLYGGGGNTIYF
CDR3 DNA: TGTGCCAGCAGCTTATACGGCGGCGGTGGAAACACCATATATTTT
J gene: TRBJ1-3
D gene: .
clone size: many
V gene: TRBV7-6

CDR3 protein: CASWGRGGNEQFF
CDR3 DNA: TGTGCCAGTTGGGGCAGGGGAGGAAATGAGCAGTTCTTC
J gene: TRBJ2-1
D gene: .
clone size: many
V gene: TRBV6-1

CDR3 protein: CASSPLADSSYNEQFF
CDR3 DNA: TGCGCCAGCAGCCCCTTAGCGGATAGCTCCTACAATGAGCAGTTCTTC
J gene: TRBJ2-1
D gene: .
clone size: many
V gene: TRBV4-3

CDR3 protein: CASSLEEGASGDSFTDTQYF
CDR3 DNA: TGCGCCAGCAGCTTGGAGGAAGGGGCTAGCGGAGATAGTTTCACAGATACGCAGTATTTT
J gene: TRBJ2-3
D gene: TRBD2
clone size: many
V gene: TRBV5-1

CDR3 protein: CASTVGAGPSYEQYF
CDR3 DNA: TGTGCCAGCACAGTTGGGGCTGGCCCCTCCTACGAGCAGTACTTC
J gene: TRBJ2-7
D gene: .
clone size: many
V gene: TRBV25-1

CDR3 protein: CTSSQDSRPGYPLNEQFF
CDR3 DNA: TGCACCAGCAGCCAAGACTCCCGGCCGGGTTACCCCCTCAATGAGCAGTTCTTC
J gene: TRBJ2-1
D gene: .
clone size: few
V gene: TRBV1